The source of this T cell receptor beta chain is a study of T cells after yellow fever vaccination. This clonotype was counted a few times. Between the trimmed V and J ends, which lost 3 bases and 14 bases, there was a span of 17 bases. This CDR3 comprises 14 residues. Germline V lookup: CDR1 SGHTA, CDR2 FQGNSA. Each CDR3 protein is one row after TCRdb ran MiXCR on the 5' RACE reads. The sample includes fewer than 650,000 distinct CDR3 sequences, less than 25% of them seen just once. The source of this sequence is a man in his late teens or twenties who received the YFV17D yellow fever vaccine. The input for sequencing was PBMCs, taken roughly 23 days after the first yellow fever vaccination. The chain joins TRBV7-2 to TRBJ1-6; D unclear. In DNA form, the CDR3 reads TGTGCCAGCAGCTTCTCGGACGGCTTGAGGACCCTCCACTTT. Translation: CASSFSDGLRTLHF.